The text below deals with one T cell receptor (beta chain). The data are from a study of shared clonotypes between healthy human individuals. Repertoires were generated with immunoSEQ multiplex PCR, while TCRdb's copy carries only in-frame clones and drops some. The sample lists more than 400,000 clones, about 96% seen once, with less than 0.06% in the top ten. V lost 1 base and J 5 bases, leaving 15 bases between the germline ends. The length of the CDR3 is 15 residues. Per germline, CDR1 SGHRS and CDR2 YFSETQ. This chain uses TRBV5-1 with TRBJ2-5, with D unresolved. The clonotype originates from a woman in her 30s in good health. The specimen was naive CD4+ T cells sorted from blood. As for subset: CD45RA+ positively selected. CDR3 coding DNA: TGCGCCAGCAGCTTGACACCCGATAAGAGGGAGACCCAGTACTTC. Its protein is CASSLTPDKRETQYF.